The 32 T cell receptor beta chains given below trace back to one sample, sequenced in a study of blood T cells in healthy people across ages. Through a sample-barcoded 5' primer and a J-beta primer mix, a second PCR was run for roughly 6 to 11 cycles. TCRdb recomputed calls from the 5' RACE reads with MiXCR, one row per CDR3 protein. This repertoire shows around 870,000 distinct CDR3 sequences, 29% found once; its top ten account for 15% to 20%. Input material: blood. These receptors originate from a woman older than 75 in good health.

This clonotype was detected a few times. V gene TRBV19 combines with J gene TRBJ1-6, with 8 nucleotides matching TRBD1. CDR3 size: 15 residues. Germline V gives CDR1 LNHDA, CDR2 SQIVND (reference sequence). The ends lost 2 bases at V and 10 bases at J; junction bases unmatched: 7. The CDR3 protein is CASSIPTGGGSPLHF. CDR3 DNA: TGTGCCAGTAGTATACCCACAGGGGGGGGGTCACCCCTCCACTTT.

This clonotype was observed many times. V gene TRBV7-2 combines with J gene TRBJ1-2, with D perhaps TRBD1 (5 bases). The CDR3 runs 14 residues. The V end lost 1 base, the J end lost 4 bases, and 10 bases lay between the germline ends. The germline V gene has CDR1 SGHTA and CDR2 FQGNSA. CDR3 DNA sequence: TGTGCCAGCAGCTTAGGTTGGGGGTCCTATGGCTACACCTTC. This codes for CASSLGWGSYGYTF.

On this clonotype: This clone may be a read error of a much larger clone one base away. The chain's CDR3 is CATIEPLAGGPGETQYF. DNA for the CDR3: TGTGCCACCATTGAACCCCTAGCGGGGGGGCCAGGAGAGACCCAGTACTTC. V is TRBV24-1 and J is TRBJ2-5; TRBD2 aligns across 12 bases. There are 17 residues in the CDR3. V lost 8 bases to trimming and J lost 4 bases; unmatched junction nucleotides: 13. CDR1 and CDR2 from the germline V gene are KGHDR and SFDVKD.

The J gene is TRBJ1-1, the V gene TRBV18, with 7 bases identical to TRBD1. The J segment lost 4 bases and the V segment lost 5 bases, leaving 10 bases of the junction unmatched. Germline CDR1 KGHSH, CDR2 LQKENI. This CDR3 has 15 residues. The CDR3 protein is CASSGSTGIGTEAFF. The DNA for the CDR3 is TGTGCCAGCTCAGGCTCGACAGGGATTGGCACTGAAGCTTTCTTT.

The CDR3 region is CAWSIQGYEQYF. The DNA for the CDR3 is TGTGCCTGGAGTATACAGGGCTACGAGCAGTACTTC. This rearrangement joins TRBV30 to TRBJ2-5; perhaps TRBD1 as D (6 bases). The J call may not be correct, given that the DNA end is closer to TRBJ2-7. The length of the CDR3 is 12 residues. Germline CDR1 GTSNPN, CDR2 SVGIG (reference sequence).

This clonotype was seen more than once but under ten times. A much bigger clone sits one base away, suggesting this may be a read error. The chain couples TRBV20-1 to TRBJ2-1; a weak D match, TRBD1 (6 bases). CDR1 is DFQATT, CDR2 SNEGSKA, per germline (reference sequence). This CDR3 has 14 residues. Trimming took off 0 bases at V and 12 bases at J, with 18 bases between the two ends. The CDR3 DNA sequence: TGCAGTGCTAGAGATTTTGCGGACAGCGGACGGCAGTTCTTC. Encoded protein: CSARDFADSGRQFF.

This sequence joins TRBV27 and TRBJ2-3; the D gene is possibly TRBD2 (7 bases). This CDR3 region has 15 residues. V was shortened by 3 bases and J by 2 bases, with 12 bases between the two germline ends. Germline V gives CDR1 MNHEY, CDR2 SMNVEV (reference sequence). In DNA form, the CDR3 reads TGTGCCAGCAGTTTGGGGGGGGCCAACACAGATACGCAGTATTTT. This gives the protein CASSLGGANTDTQYF.

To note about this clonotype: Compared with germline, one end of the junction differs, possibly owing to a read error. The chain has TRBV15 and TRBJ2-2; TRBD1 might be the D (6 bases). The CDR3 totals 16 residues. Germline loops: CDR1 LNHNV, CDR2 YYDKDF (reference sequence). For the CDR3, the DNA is TGTGCCACCAGAAAAGGACAGACAGCGAACACCGGGGAGCGGTTTTTT. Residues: CATRKGQTANTGERFF.

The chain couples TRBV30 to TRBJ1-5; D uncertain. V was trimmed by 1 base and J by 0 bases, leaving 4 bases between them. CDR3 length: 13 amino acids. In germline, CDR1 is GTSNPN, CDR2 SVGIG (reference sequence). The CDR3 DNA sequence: TGTGCCTGGAGTGGGGATAGCAATCAGCCCCAGCATTTT. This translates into CAWSGDSNQPQHF.

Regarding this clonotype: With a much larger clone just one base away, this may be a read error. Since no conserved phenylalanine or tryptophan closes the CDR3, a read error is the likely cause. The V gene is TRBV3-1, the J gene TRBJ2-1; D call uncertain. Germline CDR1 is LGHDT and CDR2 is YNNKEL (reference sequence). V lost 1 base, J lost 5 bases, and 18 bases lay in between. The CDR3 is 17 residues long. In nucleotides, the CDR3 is TGTGCCAGCAGCCAAGTTCTTACCAGAATTACTAACAATGAGCAGTTCGTC. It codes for CASSQVLTRITNNEQFV.

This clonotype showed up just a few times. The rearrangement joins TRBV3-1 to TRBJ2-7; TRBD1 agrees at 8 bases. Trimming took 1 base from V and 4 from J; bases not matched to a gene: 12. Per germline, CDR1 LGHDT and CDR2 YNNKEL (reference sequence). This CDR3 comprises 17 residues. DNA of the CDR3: TGTGCCAGCAGCCAAGTAGGATACGGGCAGGGGGCATACGAGCAGTACTTC. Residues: CASSQVGYGQGAYEQYF.

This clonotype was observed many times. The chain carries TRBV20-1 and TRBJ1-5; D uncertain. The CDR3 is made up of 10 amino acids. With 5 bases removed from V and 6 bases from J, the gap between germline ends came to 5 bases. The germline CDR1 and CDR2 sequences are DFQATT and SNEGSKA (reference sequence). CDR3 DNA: TGCAGTGCTGACGGTCAGCCCCAGCATTTT. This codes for CSADGQPQHF.

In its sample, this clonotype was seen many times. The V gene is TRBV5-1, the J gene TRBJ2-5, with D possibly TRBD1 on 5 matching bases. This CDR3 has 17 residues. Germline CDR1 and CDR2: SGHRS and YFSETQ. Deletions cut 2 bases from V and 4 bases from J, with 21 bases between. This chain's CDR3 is CASSFSIGAVPRETQYF. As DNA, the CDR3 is TGCGCCAGCAGCTTTAGCATAGGGGCCGTTCCCCGAGAGACCCAGTACTTC.

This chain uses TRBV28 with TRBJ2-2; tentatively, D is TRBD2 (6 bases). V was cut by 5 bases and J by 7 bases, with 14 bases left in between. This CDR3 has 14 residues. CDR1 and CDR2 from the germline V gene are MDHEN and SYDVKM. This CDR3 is CASSPRLVNGELFF. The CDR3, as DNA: TGTGCCAGCAGTCCCAGACTAGTGAACGGGGAGCTGTTTTTT.

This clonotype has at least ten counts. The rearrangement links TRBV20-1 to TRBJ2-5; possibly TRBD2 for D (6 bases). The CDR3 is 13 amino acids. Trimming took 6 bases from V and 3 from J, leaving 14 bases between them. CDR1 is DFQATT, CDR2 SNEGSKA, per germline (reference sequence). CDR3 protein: CSASPGLEETQYF. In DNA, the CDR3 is TGCAGTGCAAGCCCGGGACTGGAAGAGACCCAGTACTTC.

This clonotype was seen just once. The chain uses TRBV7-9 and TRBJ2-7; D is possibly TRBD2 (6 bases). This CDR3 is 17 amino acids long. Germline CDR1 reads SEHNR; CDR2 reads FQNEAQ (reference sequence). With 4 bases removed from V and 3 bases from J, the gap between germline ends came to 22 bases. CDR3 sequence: CASSSVEEGRDIYEQYF. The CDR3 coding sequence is TGTGCCAGCAGCTCCGTTGAGGAGGGGCGAGATATCTACGAGCAGTACTTC.

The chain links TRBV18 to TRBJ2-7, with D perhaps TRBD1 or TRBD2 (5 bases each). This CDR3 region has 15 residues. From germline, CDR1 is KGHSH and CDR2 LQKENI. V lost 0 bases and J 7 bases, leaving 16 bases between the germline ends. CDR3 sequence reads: CASSPPASRVNEQYF. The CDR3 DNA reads TGTGCCAGCTCACCACCGGCTAGCAGGGTCAATGAGCAGTACTTC.

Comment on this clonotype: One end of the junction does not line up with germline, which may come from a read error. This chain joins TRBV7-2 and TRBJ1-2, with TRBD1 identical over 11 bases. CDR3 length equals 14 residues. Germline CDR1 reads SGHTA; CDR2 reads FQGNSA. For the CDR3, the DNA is TGTGTCAGCAGCTCGGGACAGGGGGACTATGGCTACACCTTC. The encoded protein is CVSSSGQGDYGYTF.

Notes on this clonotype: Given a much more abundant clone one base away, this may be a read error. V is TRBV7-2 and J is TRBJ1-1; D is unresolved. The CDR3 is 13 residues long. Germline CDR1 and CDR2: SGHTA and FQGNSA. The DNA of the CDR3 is TGTGCCGGCAGCTTTTCAGTGAACACTGAAGCTTTCTTT. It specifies CAGSFSVNTEAFF.

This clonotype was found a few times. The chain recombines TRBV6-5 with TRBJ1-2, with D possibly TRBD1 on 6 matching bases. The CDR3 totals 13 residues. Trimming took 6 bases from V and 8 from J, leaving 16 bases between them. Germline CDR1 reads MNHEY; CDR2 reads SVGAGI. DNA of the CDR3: TGTGCCAGCAGATCCCGGACAGCGGGGGGCTACACCTTC. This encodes CASRSRTAGGYTF.

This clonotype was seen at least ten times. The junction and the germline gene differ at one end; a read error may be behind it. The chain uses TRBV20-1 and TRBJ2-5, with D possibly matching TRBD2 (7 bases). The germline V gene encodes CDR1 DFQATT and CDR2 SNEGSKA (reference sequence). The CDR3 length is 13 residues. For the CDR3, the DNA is TGCAGTGCAAGAGGACTAGGGGGAGAGACCCAGTACTTC. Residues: CSARGLGGETQYF.

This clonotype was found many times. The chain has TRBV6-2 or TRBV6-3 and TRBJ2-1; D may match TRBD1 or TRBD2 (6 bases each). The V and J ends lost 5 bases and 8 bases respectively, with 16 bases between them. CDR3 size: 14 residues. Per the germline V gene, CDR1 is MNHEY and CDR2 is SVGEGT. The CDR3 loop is CASSRKGGTHEQFF. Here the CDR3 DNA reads TGTGCCAGCAGTCGTAAGGGGGGCACCCATGAGCAGTTCTTC.

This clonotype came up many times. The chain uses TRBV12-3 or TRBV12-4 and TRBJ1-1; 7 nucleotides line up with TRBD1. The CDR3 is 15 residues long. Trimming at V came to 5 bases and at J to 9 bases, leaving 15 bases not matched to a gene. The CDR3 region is CASSASGDRVMKAFF. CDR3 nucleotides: TGTGCCAGCAGTGCAAGTGGGGACAGAGTAATGAAAGCTTTCTTT.

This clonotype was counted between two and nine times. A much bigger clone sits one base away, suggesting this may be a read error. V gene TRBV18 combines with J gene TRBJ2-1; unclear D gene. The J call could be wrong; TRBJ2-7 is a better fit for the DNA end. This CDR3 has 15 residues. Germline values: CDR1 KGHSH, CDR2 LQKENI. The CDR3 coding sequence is TGTGCCAGCACGCCCCCGGATAGCTCCTACAATGAGCAGTACTTC. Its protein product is CASTPPDSSYNEQYF.

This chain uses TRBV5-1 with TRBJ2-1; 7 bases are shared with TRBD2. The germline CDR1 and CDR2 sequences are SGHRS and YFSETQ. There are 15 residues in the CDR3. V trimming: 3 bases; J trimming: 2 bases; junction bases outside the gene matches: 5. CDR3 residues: CASSWEGSPYNEQFF. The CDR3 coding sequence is TGCGCCAGCAGCTGGGAGGGATCTCCCTACAATGAGCAGTTCTTC.

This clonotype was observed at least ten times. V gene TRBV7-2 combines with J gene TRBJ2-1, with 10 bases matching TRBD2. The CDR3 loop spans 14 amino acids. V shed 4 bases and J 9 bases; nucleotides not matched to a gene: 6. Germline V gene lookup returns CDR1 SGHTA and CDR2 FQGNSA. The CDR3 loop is CASSSLAGAGEQFF. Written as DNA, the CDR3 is TGTGCCAGCAGCTCTCTAGCGGGGGCAGGTGAGCAGTTCTTC.

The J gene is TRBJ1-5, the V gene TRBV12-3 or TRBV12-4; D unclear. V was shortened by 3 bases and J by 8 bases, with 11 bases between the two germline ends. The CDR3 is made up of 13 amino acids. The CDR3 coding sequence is TGTGCCAGCAGTTTCGGTGTAATAGAGCCCCAGCATTTT. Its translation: CASSFGVIEPQHF.

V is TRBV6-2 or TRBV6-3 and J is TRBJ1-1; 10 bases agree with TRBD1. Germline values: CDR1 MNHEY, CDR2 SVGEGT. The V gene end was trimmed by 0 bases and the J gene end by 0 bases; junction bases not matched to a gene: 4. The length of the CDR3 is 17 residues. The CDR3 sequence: CASSYSVGTGVNTEAFF. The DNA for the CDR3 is TGTGCCAGCAGTTACTCGGTGGGGACAGGGGTGAACACTGAAGCTTTCTTT.

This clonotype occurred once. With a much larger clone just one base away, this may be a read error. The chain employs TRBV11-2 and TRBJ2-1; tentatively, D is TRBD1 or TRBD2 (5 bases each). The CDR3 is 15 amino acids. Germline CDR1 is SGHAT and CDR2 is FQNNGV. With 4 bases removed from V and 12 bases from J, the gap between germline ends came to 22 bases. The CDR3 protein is CASSSRDPLLDGQFF. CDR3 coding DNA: TGTGCCAGCAGCTCCCGGGACCCTCTCCTGGATGGGCAGTTCTTC.

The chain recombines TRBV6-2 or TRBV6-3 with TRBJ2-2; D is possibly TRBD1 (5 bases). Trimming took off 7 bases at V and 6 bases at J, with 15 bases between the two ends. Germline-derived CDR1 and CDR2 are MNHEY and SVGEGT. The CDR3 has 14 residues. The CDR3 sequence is CASIVDRTSGELFF. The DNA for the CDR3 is TGTGCCAGCATCGTCGACAGAACATCCGGGGAGCTGTTTTTT.

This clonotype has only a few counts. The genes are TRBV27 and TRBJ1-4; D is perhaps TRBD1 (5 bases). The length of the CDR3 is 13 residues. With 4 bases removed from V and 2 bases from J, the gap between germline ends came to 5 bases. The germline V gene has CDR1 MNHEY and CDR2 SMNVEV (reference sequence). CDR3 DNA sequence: TGTGCCAGCAGTTACAGGACTAATGAAAAACTGTTTTTT. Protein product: CASSYRTNEKLFF.

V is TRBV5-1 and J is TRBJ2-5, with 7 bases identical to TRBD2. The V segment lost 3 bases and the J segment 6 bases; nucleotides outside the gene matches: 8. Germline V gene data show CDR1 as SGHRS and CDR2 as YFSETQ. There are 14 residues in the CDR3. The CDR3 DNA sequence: TGCGCCAGCAGCTGGGCGGGGGTGGAAAAGACCCAGTACTTC. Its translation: CASSWAGVEKTQYF.